The 32 T cell receptor beta chains given below trace back to one sample, sequenced in a study of T cell responses to AZD1222 COVID-19 vaccine. Clones were read by immunoSEQ multiplex PCR, and TCRdb kept only the in-frame ones, dropping some. The table lists fewer than 200,000 clones, about 90% of them singletons. Here the sequenced sample was peripheral blood, taken 28 days after the second AZD1222 dose. Every receptor here comes from an adult who received the AZD1222 COVID-19 vaccine.

The V gene is TRBV5-4, the J gene TRBJ2-1, with 8 positions matching TRBD2. Trimming removed 4 bases from V and 6 bases from J; junction bases left unmatched: 6. CDR3 length: 14 residues. The germline V gene encodes CDR1 SGHNT and CDR2 YYREEE (reference sequence). CDR3 residues: CASSPGGAINEQFF. The CDR3 DNA is TGTGCCAGCAGCCCGGGGGGGGCGATCAATGAGCAGTTCTTC.

The J gene is TRBJ1-1, the V gene TRBV5-8; D is possibly TRBD1 (6 bases). The V and J ends lost 4 bases and 1 base respectively, with 17 bases between them. Germline assignment: CDR1 SGHTS and CDR2 YDEGEE. There are 16 residues in the CDR3. This CDR3 reads CASSMTPGHPNTEAFF. The CDR3 region has the DNA TGTGCCAGCAGCATGACCCCGGGACACCCGAACACTGAAGCTTTCTTT. The variable domain in full, with the rest retrieved from reference TRBV5-8 and TRBJ1-1, is EAGVTQSPTHLIKTRGQQATLRCSPISGHTSVYWYQQALGLGLQFLLWYDEGEERNRGNFPPRFSGRQFPNYSSELNVNALELEDSALYLCASSMTPGHPNTEAFFGQGTRLTVV.

The rearrangement links TRBV6-2 or TRBV6-3 to TRBJ2-3, with D possibly matching TRBD2 (6 bases). The CDR3 is 11 amino acids. The V and J ends lost 5 bases and 8 bases respectively, with 8 bases between them. Germline V gene data show CDR1 as MNHEY and CDR2 as SVGEGT. The CDR3 is CASSHGGTQYF. The DNA for the CDR3 is TGTGCCAGCAGTCACGGGGGTACGCAGTATTTT.

V usage is TRBV5-1 and J usage is TRBJ1-3; unclear D gene. Germline V lookup: CDR1 SGHRS, CDR2 YFSETQ. This CDR3 is built from 14 residues. V shed 0 bases and J shed 10 bases, with 14 bases lying between them. The CDR3 DNA sequence: TGCGCCAGCAGCTTGGACAGCCCACCCTTTACCATATATTTT. Translating it yields CASSLDSPPFTIYF.

V and J are TRBV7-9 and TRBJ1-4; D is perhaps TRBD1 (5 bases). Per the germline V gene, CDR1 is SEHNR and CDR2 is FQNEAQ (reference sequence). V was clipped by 5 bases and J by 5 bases, with 9 bases between them. The CDR3 sequence is 13 residues long. CDR3 in amino acids: CASSPGLNEKLFF. The CDR3 DNA sequence: TGTGCCAGCAGCCCAGGGCTAAATGAAAAACTGTTTTTT.

The table lists this clone with a count of one. This sequence joins TRBV7-9 and TRBJ2-5; TRBD1 is a possible D gene (5 bases). Trimming left V 5 bases short and J 3 bases short, with 19 bases between. In germline, CDR1 is SEHNR, CDR2 FQNEAQ (reference sequence). The CDR3 loop spans 16 amino acids. CDR3 residues: CASSPGRSGLEETQYF. CDR3 nucleotides: TGTGCCAGCAGCCCCGGACGGTCAGGGCTGGAAGAGACCCAGTACTTC.

The rearrangement uses TRBV7-2 and TRBJ1-1; TRBD1 agrees at 8 bases. Trimming took 2 bases from V and 1 from J; bases not matched to a gene: 3. From germline, CDR1 is SGHTA and CDR2 FQGNSA. The CDR3 extends over 15 amino acids. CDR3 DNA sequence: TGTGCCAGCAGCTTACGGGGGACAGGGAACACTGAAGCTTTCTTT. It codes for CASSLRGTGNTEAFF.

This clone was seen a few times. This chain connects TRBV27 to TRBJ2-1; TRBD2 aligns across 9 bases. Germline loops: CDR1 MNHEY, CDR2 SMNVEV (reference sequence). The trim removed 0 bases at V and 9 bases at J, leaving 6 bases unmatched. There are 15 residues in the CDR3. The CDR3 protein is CASSLSSGGVGEQFF. DNA for the CDR3: TGTGCCAGCAGTTTATCTAGCGGGGGCGTGGGTGAGCAGTTCTTC.

The rearrangement joins TRBV6-5 to TRBJ1-1; 9 nucleotides align to TRBD1. The V gene end was trimmed by 5 bases and the J gene end by 4 bases; junction bases not matched to a gene: 5. CDR3 length: 14 amino acids. Germline V gives CDR1 MNHEY, CDR2 SVGAGI. Here the CDR3 DNA reads TGTGCCAGCAGTATAGGGACAGGGATCACTGAAGCTTTCTTT. Translated, it gives CASSIGTGITEAFF.

The V and J genes are TRBV30 and TRBJ1-1; TRBD1 matches 7 bases. This CDR3 is built from 12 residues. Germline loops: CDR1 GTSNPN, CDR2 SVGIG (reference sequence). The junction had 4 bases not matched to a gene; V was cut back by 3 bases and J by 6 bases. CDR3 nucleotide sequence: TGTGCCTGGAGGATGGGACAGTCTGAAGCTTTCTTT. It yields the protein CAWRMGQSEAFF.

The chain links TRBV30 to TRBJ1-4; no clear D gene. From germline, CDR1 is GTSNPN and CDR2 SVGIG (reference sequence). The CDR3 length is 14 residues. The V and J ends lost 4 bases and 7 bases respectively, with 16 bases between them. The CDR3 sequence is CAWKRGSPGEKLFF. In DNA, the CDR3 is TGTGCCTGGAAACGTGGCTCGCCCGGTGAAAAACTGTTTTTT.

This rearrangement joins TRBV11-2 to TRBJ1-2, with D possibly being TRBD1 (5 bases). Deletions cut 0 bases from V and 5 bases from J, with 10 bases between. The CDR3 is 14 residues long. Germline assignment: CDR1 SGHAT and CDR2 FQNNGV. This CDR3 reads CASSLDQAGYGYTF. In DNA, the CDR3 is TGTGCCAGCAGCTTAGATCAGGCAGGGTATGGCTACACCTTC.

The chain has TRBV19 and TRBJ1-2; the D gene is possibly TRBD1 (5 bases). CDR1 and CDR2 (germline): LNHDA, SQIVND (reference sequence). Trimming took off 5 bases at V and 6 bases at J, with 16 bases between the two ends. The CDR3 loop spans 14 amino acids. CDR3 residues: CASSVFGTGHGYTF. CDR3 nucleotide sequence: TGTGCCAGTAGTGTATTTGGGACCGGACATGGCTACACCTTC.

The rearrangement joins TRBV7-3 to TRBJ2-7, with TRBD1 identical over 11 bases. This CDR3 contains 14 residues. Trimming cost V 5 bases and J 7 bases; bases outside gene matches: 7. Per germline, CDR1 SGHTA and CDR2 FQGTGA. CDR3 nucleotide sequence: TGTGCCAGCAGCCCGGACAGGGGGCTGGGGGAGCAGTACTTC. Translation: CASSPDRGLGEQYF.

This clone was picked up one time. This chain links TRBV6-2 or TRBV6-3 with TRBJ2-3; 10 bases match TRBD2. There are 17 residues in the CDR3. Germline CDR1 and CDR2: MNHEY and SVGEGT. Trimming took 0 bases from V and 3 from J; bases not matched to a gene: 6. The chain's CDR3 is CASSYSRLAGDTDTQYF. The CDR3 coding sequence is TGTGCCAGCAGTTACTCCCGGCTAGCGGGGGATACAGATACGCAGTATTTT.

This clone was recorded many times. The identical CDR3 is also encoded by other nucleotide sequences in the sample. The V gene is TRBV6-5, the J gene TRBJ1-5; D gene unclear. CDR1 is MNHEY, CDR2 SVGAGI, per germline. This CDR3 region has 13 residues. The V and J ends lost 2 bases and 0 bases respectively, with 2 bases between them. DNA of the CDR3: TGTGCCAGCAGTTACGGTAGCAATCAGCCCCAGCATTTT. This sequence encodes CASSYGSNQPQHF.

The J gene is TRBJ1-2, the V gene TRBV18, with D possibly matching TRBD1 (5 bases). Germline V lookup: CDR1 KGHSH, CDR2 LQKENI. V shed 1 base and J shed 14 bases, with 29 bases lying between them. The CDR3 totals 17 residues. The CDR3 nucleotides read TGTGCCAGCTCACCACTCACCCGGCCCGAGGAGGGGCTTTTCGGGACCTTC. Translated, it gives CASSPLTRPEEGLFGTF.

The chain employs TRBV19 and TRBJ1-1; D call uncertain. The CDR3 has 14 residues. Germline V gene data show CDR1 as LNHDA and CDR2 as SQIVND (reference sequence). V dropped 8 bases and J dropped 2 bases, with 15 bases sitting between them. The CDR3 nucleotides are TGTGCCAGTGGGAGACGACAAGCAAACACTGAAGCTTTCTTT. It codes for CASGRRQANTEAFF.

This chain joins TRBV4-3 and TRBJ2-1; 13 bases agree with TRBD2. Germline trimming cut 4 bases from V and 0 bases from J; bases unmatched to any gene: 9. Per the germline V gene, CDR1 is LGHNA and CDR2 is YSLEER. CDR3 length equals 19 residues. CDR3 loop: CASSPMTSGGSYSYNEQFF. CDR3 sequence (DNA): TGCGCCAGCAGCCCTATGACTAGCGGGGGGTCGTACTCCTACAATGAGCAGTTCTTC.

The chain links TRBV5-1 to TRBJ2-2; 9 bases align to TRBD2. V was pared by 3 bases and J by 2 bases, with 5 bases of the junction left unmatched. Per germline, CDR1 SGHRS and CDR2 YFSETQ. This CDR3 contains 16 residues. CDR3 sequence reads: CASSSSGTSNTGELFF. The CDR3 DNA reads as TGCGCCAGCAGCTCCTCCGGGACTAGCAACACCGGGGAGCTGTTTTTT.

The gene calls are TRBV5-5 and TRBJ2-7, with D possibly called TRBD1 or TRBD2 (6 bases each). Trimming removed 4 bases from V and 3 bases from J, with 14 bases in between. The germline V gene has CDR1 SGHKS and CDR2 YYEKEE (reference sequence). The CDR3 is 14 residues long. This chain's CDR3 is CASSPRDTNYEQYF. The CDR3 DNA sequence: TGTGCCAGCAGCCCGCGGGACACCAACTACGAGCAGTACTTC.

The chain is built from TRBV27 and TRBJ2-3; 8 nucleotides match TRBD2. Germline CDR1 and CDR2: MNHEY and SMNVEV (reference sequence). V gave up 6 bases and J gave up 2 bases; unmatched junction bases: 10. The CDR3 length is 16 residues. The DNA for the CDR3 is TGTGCCAGCAGCAGCGTAGCGGGGCTATACACAGATACGCAGTATTTT. Translating it yields CASSSVAGLYTDTQYF.

This clone was picked up one time. This chain links TRBV5-1 with TRBJ2-3; 13 positions agree with TRBD2. CDR3 length equals 15 residues. Germline loops: CDR1 SGHRS, CDR2 YFSETQ. Losses at the gene ends were 4 bases for V and 5 bases for J; bases not matched to a gene: 4. The CDR3 is CASSGTSGALDTQYF. The CDR3, as DNA: TGCGCCAGCAGCGGGACTAGCGGGGCCCTAGATACGCAGTATTTT.

V usage is TRBV7-2 and J usage is TRBJ2-3, with unresolved D. The germline V gene has CDR1 SGHTA and CDR2 FQGNSA. CDR3 size: 13 residues. Trimming removed 1 base from V and 7 bases from J, with 9 bases in between. The CDR3 DNA is TGTGCCAGCAGCTTAGGACCTGGGTATACGCAGTATTTT. It is translated as CASSLGPGYTQYF.

The rearrangement uses TRBV19 and TRBJ1-6; D uncertain. Between the trimmed V and J ends, which lost 5 bases and 4 bases, there was a span of 6 bases. Germline V gene sequence: CDR1 LNHDA, CDR2 SQIVND (reference sequence). This CDR3 region has 13 residues. In DNA, the CDR3 is TGTGCCAGTAGTCCTGGGTATAATTCACCCCTCCACTTT. This codes for CASSPGYNSPLHF.

The gene calls are TRBV16 and TRBJ1-4, with D perhaps TRBD1 (6 bases). Germline V gene sequence: CDR1 KGHSY, CDR2 FQNENV. This CDR3 spans 16 amino acids. The germline V and J ends were trimmed by 3 bases and 8 bases, with 19 bases remaining between them. CDR3 in amino acids: CASSQSTGSRYEKLFF. Here the CDR3 DNA reads TGTGCCAGCAGCCAGTCGACAGGCTCCCGATACGAAAAACTGTTTTTT.

As for this clone: Different DNA sequences within this sample yield the same CDR3. This chain uses TRBV7-9 with TRBJ2-5; no firm D call. V was clipped by 1 base and J by 0 bases, with 6 bases between them. CDR3 length: 14 residues. Per the germline V gene, CDR1 is SEHNR and CDR2 is FQNEAQ (reference sequence). The chain's CDR3 is CASSLGEYQETQYF. CDR3 coding DNA: TGTGCCAGCAGCTTAGGCGAGTACCAAGAGACCCAGTACTTC.

The V and J genes are TRBV4-2 and TRBJ2-1; D is possibly TRBD1 or TRBD2 (6 bases each). This CDR3 is built from 17 residues. Germline V lookup: CDR1 LGHNA, CDR2 YNFKEQ. The ends were cut back, 1 base at V and 3 bases at J, with 16 bases in the middle. This chain's CDR3 is CASSQGNRGQGYNEQFF. The CDR3 bases are TGTGCCAGCAGCCAAGGGAACCGGGGGCAGGGCTACAATGAGCAGTTCTTC.

This clone showed up just once. The CDR3 loop is CASLRGTGGERQYF. The CDR3 DNA reads TGTGCCAGCCTTAGGGGGACAGGTGGAGAGAGGCAGTACTTC. The V call is TRBV28, the J call TRBJ2-7, with TRBD1 matching 8 bases. V lost 8 bases to trimming and J lost 9 bases; unmatched junction nucleotides: 15. Germline loops: CDR1 MDHEN, CDR2 SYDVKM. The CDR3 totals 14 residues. The full variable domain, in which reference TRBV28 and TRBJ2-7 provide the parts outside the CDR3, is DVKVTQSSRYLVKRTGEKVFLECVQDMDHENMFWYRQDPGLGLRLIYFSYDVKMKEKGDIPEGYSVSREKKERFSLILESASTNQTSMYLCASLRGTGGERQYFGPGTRLTVT.

This chain links TRBV28 with TRBJ2-1; D possibly uses TRBD1 or TRBD2 (5 bases each). CDR1 MDHEN and CDR2 SYDVKM come from the germline V gene. This CDR3 is 16 amino acids long. V was pared by 7 bases and J by 4 bases, with 20 bases between. In DNA, the CDR3 is TGTGCCAGCATTAAACGGCAGGGCAGCGGTTACAATGAGCAGTTCTTC. Amino acid sequence: CASIKRQGSGYNEQFF.

The rearrangement joins TRBV18 to TRBJ1-2; D call uncertain. This CDR3 is 13 amino acids long. The germline gives CDR1 KGHSH, CDR2 LQKENI. Trimming cost V 3 bases and J 5 bases, with 10 bases left between them. CDR3 nucleotide sequence: TGTGCCAGCTCACCGGGATACGATTATGGCTACACCTTC. As protein: CASSPGYDYGYTF. Full variable domain (rest looked up from reference TRBV18 and TRBJ1-2): NAGVMQNPRHLVRRRGQEARLRCSPMKGHSHVYWYRQLPEEGLKFMVYLQKENIIDESGMPKERFSAEFPKEGPSILRIQQVVRGDSAAYFCASSPGYDYGYTFGSGTRLTVV.

The V gene is TRBV2, the J gene TRBJ1-5; D is uncertain. Trimming cost V 1 base and J 3 bases, with 13 bases left between them. Germline loops: CDR1 SNHLY, CDR2 FYNNEI. This CDR3 has 16 amino acids. The CDR3 protein is CASSEDRSAVNQPQHF. The CDR3 DNA sequence: TGTGCCAGCAGTGAAGACCGCTCGGCGGTCAATCAGCCCCAGCATTTT.